This T cell receptor (beta chain) was sequenced for a study of blood T cell repertoires in COVID-19. The assay was immunoSEQ multiplex PCR, and TCRdb's table has in-frame clones only and misses some. Of about 54,000 clones listed, roughly 85% were seen once; the top ten hold about 13%. This clone has a handful of counts. The germline V gene encodes CDR1 LNHDA and CDR2 SQIVND (reference sequence). There are 14 residues in the CDR3. V was trimmed by 1 base and J by 5 bases, leaving 12 bases between them. The sample taken for sequencing was peripheral blood. This clonotype was sampled from a human donor in a cohort sampled during active COVID-19. The chain combines TRBV19 with TRBJ2-7, with no clear D. The CDR3 DNA is TGTGCCAGTAGTATAGTGGCCTTTTTTAACGAGCAGTACTTC. Its translation: CASSIVAFFNEQYF.